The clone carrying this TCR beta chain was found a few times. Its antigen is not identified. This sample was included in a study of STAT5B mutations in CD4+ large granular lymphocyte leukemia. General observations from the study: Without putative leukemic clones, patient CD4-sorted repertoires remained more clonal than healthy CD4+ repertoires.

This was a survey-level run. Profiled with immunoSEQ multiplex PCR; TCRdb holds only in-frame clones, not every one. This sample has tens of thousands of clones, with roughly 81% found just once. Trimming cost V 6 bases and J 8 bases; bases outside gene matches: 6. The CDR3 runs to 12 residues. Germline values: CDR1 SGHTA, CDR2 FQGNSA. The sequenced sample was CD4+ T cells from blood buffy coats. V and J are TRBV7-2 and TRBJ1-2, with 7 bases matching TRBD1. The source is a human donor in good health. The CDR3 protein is CASSLTGDGYTF. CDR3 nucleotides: TGTGCCAGCAGTCTCACAGGGGACGGCTACACCTTC.